This TCR beta chain originates from a study of T cell responses to AZD1222 COVID-19 vaccine. Study-wide points: The donor group comprised mostly white British people and more females; the analysis possibly underestimated clonal diversity.

Assay used: immunoSEQ multiplex PCR; TCRdb lists only in-frame clones, some missing. The repertoire has 90,000 to 120,000 clones, about 86% of them found once; the top ten carry less than 3.5%. On this clone itself: Its matching antigen is unknown. Other nucleotide sequences from this sample produce the same CDR3.

Per the germline V gene, CDR1 is SGHTA and CDR2 is FQGNSA. The CDR3 covers 14 residues. V was trimmed by 5 bases and J by 4 bases, leaving 12 bases between them. The V and J genes are TRBV7-2 and TRBJ1-3, with TRBD1 as a possible D gene (5 bases). This TCR came from an adult in good health. The input for sequencing was peripheral blood, taken on day 0 of AZD1222 vaccination. CDR3 in amino acids: CASSPGGAGNTIYF. The DNA for the CDR3 is TGTGCCAGCAGCCCTGGGGGAGCCGGAAACACCATATATTTT.